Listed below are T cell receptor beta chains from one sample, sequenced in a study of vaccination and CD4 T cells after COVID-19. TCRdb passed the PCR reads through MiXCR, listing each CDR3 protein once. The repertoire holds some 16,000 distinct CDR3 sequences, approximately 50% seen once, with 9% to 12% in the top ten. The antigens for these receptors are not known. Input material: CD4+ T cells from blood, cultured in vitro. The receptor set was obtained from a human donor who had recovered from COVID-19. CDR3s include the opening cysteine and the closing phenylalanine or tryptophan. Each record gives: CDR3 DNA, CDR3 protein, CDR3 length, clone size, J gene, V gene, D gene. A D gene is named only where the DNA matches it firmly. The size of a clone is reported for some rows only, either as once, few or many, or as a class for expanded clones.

DNA: TGTGCCAGCAGCACCGCGGGGGGGGGCACTCATCAGCCCCAGCATTTT
CDR3: CASSTAGGGTHQPQHF
length: 16
size: .
J: TRBJ1-5
V: TRBV21-1
D: .

DNA: TGTGCCAGCAGTTACGGGATCAACAATGAGCAGTTCTTC
CDR3: CASSYGINNEQFF
length: 13
size: once
J: TRBJ2-1
V: TRBV6-5
D: .

DNA: TGTGCCAGCAGCCTCCCCGGGACAGGGAACACCGGGGAGCTGTTTTTT
CDR3: CASSLPGTGNTGELFF
length: 16
size: .
J: TRBJ2-2
V: TRBV12-3/TRBV12-4
D: TRBD1

DNA: TGTGCCAGCATATCAACGGGAGGAGGAGATACGCAGTATTTT
CDR3: CASISTGGGDTQYF
length: 14
size: few
J: TRBJ2-3
V: TRBV6-1
D: TRBD2

DNA: TGCAGTGCTCCCCGGGGCGGGGGGACCTTCACAGATACGCAGTATTTT
CDR3: CSAPRGGGTFTDTQYF
length: 16
size: .
J: TRBJ2-3
V: TRBV20-1
D: TRBD2

DNA: TGCAGTGCTCCGACGAGTGCGGGCGGGGAAGAGACCCAGTACTTC
CDR3: CSAPTSAGGEETQYF
length: 15
size: .
J: TRBJ2-5
V: TRBV20-1
D: .

DNA: TGCAGTGCTAGAGAGGCCAGGCCTGACAGGGGCGGTTCACCCCTCCACTTT
CDR3: CSAREARPDRGGSPLHF
length: 17
size: few
J: TRBJ1-6
V: TRBV20-1
D: TRBD1

DNA: TGTGCCAGCAGTTATTCAGGGAGTGCTAACTATGGCTACACCTTC
CDR3: CASSYSGSANYGYTF
length: 15
size: few
J: TRBJ1-2
V: TRBV6-5
D: .

DNA: TGTGCCAGCAGTCGATCGCCGTATCTAACCTACAATGAGCAGTTCTTC
CDR3: CASSRSPYLTYNEQFF
length: 16
size: .
J: TRBJ2-1
V: TRBV27
D: .

DNA: TGTGCCACCAGTGATTCCAGGACTAGCCAAGAGACCCAGTACTTC
CDR3: CATSDSRTSQETQYF
length: 15
size: few
J: TRBJ2-5
V: TRBV24-1
D: TRBD2